The rows below give T cell receptor beta chains drawn from one sample of a study of shared T cell receptors in the human thymus. TCRdb's copy holds only in-frame clones and misses some; the assay was immunoSEQ multiplex PCR. The data contain over 350,000 clones, more than 85% of them seen just once; the ten biggest clones take up approximately 0.02%. The sequencing sample was made of thymocytes. The receptors stem from a human donor. CDR3s include the opening cysteine and the closing phenylalanine or tryptophan. A D gene is named only where the DNA matches it firmly. The size entry is marked missing in some rows and otherwise reads once, few, many or a size class.

j_call v_call d_call clone_size cdr3_length cdr3_aa cdr3_nt
TRBJ2-7 TRBV11-2 TRBD2 NA 15 CASSEYGREPHEQYF TGTGCCAGCAGCGAATATGGGCGGGAGCCTCACGAGCAGTACTTC
TRBJ1-1 TRBV7-2 NA NA 14 CASSPGGGRREAFF TGTGCCAGCAGCCCCGGCGGGGGGCGAAGAGAAGCTTTCTTT
TRBJ1-1 TRBV18 NA NA 13 CASSPLRASEAFF TGTGCCAGCTCACCACTCAGGGCATCTGAAGCTTTCTTT
TRBJ2-3 TRBV28 NA NA 16 CASSSLVLGRANTQYF TGTGCCAGCAGTTCCCTCGTCTTGGGCAGAGCAAATACGCAGTATTTT
TRBJ2-3 TRBV28 TRBD2 NA 17 CASACAFSGYRTDTQYF TGTGCCAGCGCCTGCGCCTTTAGCGGGTATCGGACAGATACGCAGTATTTT
TRBJ2-7 TRBV5-4 TRBD2 once 15 CASSRGLAGVNEQYF TGTGCCAGCAGCCGGGGACTAGCGGGAGTCAACGAGCAGTACTTC
TRBJ2-2 TRBV28 TRBD1 NA 21 CASSLTGQGEQATTNTGELFF TGTGCCAGCAGTCTTACCGGACAGGGAGAACAAGCAACAACGAACACCGGGGAGCTGTTTTTT
TRBJ2-3 TRBV5-1 TRBD1 NA 19 CASSLRDRGSGSRADTQYF TGCGCCAGCAGCCTCCGGGACAGGGGATCTGGGAGCCGGGCAGATACGCAGTATTTT
TRBJ2-7 TRBV30 NA NA 14 CAWRGLGGTAEQYF TGTGCCTGGAGGGGGCTAGGGGGAACGGCCGAGCAGTACTTC
TRBJ2-5 TRBV20-1 NA NA 11 CSAPPGETQYF TGCAGTGCCCCTCCGGGGGAGACCCAGTACTTC
TRBJ2-3 TRBV6-5 TRBD1 NA 15 CASSSDRGSTDTQYF TGTGCCAGCAGTTCCGACAGGGGCAGCACAGATACGCAGTATTTT
TRBJ2-3 TRBV2 NA NA 15 CASSDGGTSTDTQYF TGTGCCAGCAGTGATGGGGGAACTAGCACAGATACGCAGTATTTT
TRBJ2-7 TRBV19 TRBD1 once 12 CASRDRAYEQYF TGTGCCAGTCGGGACAGGGCCTACGAGCAGTACTTC
TRBJ1-1 TRBV27 TRBD1 NA 14 CASRTGHMNTEAFF TGTGCCAGCAGGACAGGGCACATGAACACTGAAGCTTTCTTT
TRBJ2-3 TRBV4-3 TRBD2 NA 17 CASSLRTSGPYTDTQYF TGCGCCAGCAGCCTCCGGACTAGCGGACCATACACAGATACGCAGTATTTT
TRBJ2-1 TRBV28 TRBD2 once 17 CASRPRTSGRKRDEQFF TGTGCCAGCAGACCGAGGACTAGCGGGAGGAAGAGGGATGAGCAGTTCTTC
TRBJ2-2 TRBV5-1 NA NA 17 CASSAAGRAANTGELFF TGCGCCAGCAGCGCGGCCGGCAGGGCTGCGAACACCGGGGAGCTGTTTTTT
TRBJ2-1 TRBV11-3 TRBD2 NA 15 CASSGWASGRCEQFF TGTGCCAGCAGCGGTTGGGCTAGCGGGAGATGTGAGCAGTTCTTC
TRBJ2-7 TRBV9 NA NA 18 CASSPLGEVARRDSEQYF TGTGCCAGCAGCCCCTTGGGAGAGGTGGCTAGGCGGGATTCCGAGCAGTACTTC
TRBJ2-1 TRBV5-5 NA NA 16 CASSSPRLSVYNEQFF TGTGCCAGCAGCTCCCCTAGACTTTCAGTCTACAATGAGCAGTTCTTC
TRBJ1-1 TRBV21-1 NA NA 14 CASTSDTENTEAFF TGTGCCAGCACCTCGGACACAGAGAACACTGAAGCTTTCTTT
TRBJ1-1 TRBV19 TRBD1 NA 14 CASSLGDRPTEAFF TGTGCCAGTAGTCTCGGGGACAGGCCCACTGAAGCTTTCTTT
TRBJ2-7 TRBV7-2 NA NA 14 CASSLTPPSYEQYF TGTGCCAGCAGCTTAACCCCACCCTCCTACGAGCAGTACTTC
TRBJ2-3 TRBV5-4 NA NA 13 CASSDPATDTQYF TGTGCCAGCAGCGATCCCGCCACAGATACGCAGTATTTT
TRBJ2-3 TRBV27 NA NA 14 CASRVGPSTDTQYF TGTGCCAGCAGGGTCGGGCCCAGCACAGATACGCAGTATTTT
TRBJ1-6 TRBV4-3 NA NA 16 CASSPSLDSDNSPLHF TGCGCCAGCAGCCCCTCGTTGGACAGCGATAATTCACCCCTCCACTTT
TRBJ2-3 TRBV21-1 NA NA 15 CASSKRDRGADTQYF TGTGCCAGCAGCAAAAGGGACAGGGGGGCAGATACGCAGTATTTT
TRBJ2-7 TRBV29-1 TRBD1 NA 15 CSVEARDREIYEQYF TGCAGCGTTGAAGCTCGGGACAGGGAAATCTACGAGCAGTACTTC
TRBJ2-7 TRBV5-5 NA NA 15 CASEGPRQRAYEQYF TGTGCCAGCGAGGGCCCTCGACAGCGCGCCTACGAGCAGTACTTC
TRBJ2-1 TRBV10-3 NA once 18 CAIRGGSGEKDSNNEQFF TGTGCCATCAGGGGGGGGTCAGGGGAAAAGGATTCCAACAATGAGCAGTTCTTC
TRBJ2-5 TRBV7-2 NA NA 15 CASSLGTNLQETQYF TGTGCCAGCAGCTTAGGTACGAACCTCCAAGAGACCCAGTACTTC
TRBJ1-4 TRBV25-1 TRBD1 NA 15 CASSQLTGLNEKLFF TGTGCCAGCAGTCAGCTGACAGGGCTCAATGAAAAACTGTTTTTT
TRBJ2-3 TRBV5-6 NA NA 15 CASSLGLAIADTQYF TGTGCCAGCAGCTTGGGGCTAGCAATCGCAGATACGCAGTATTTT
TRBJ2-7 TRBV5-1 TRBD1 NA 16 CASSPGQGAISYEQYF TGCGCCAGCAGCCCGGGACAGGGGGCGATATCCTACGAGCAGTACTTC
TRBJ1-5 TRBV6-1 NA NA 14 CASRDRYSNQPQHF TGTGCCAGCCGGGACCGATATAGCAATCAGCCCCAGCATTTT
TRBJ2-2 TRBV4-3 NA NA 13 CASSPLNTGELFF TGCGCCAGCAGCCCTTTGAACACCGGGGAGCTGTTTTTT
TRBJ2-7 TRBV7-8 TRBD2 NA 12 CASSLAGGEQYF TGTGCCAGCAGCCTAGCGGGGGGCGAGCAGTACTTC
TRBJ2-1 TRBV4-2 NA NA 13 CASSQVRGDEQFF TGTGCCAGCAGCCAAGTTAGAGGGGATGAGCAGTTCTTC
TRBJ2-6 TRBV27 TRBD1 NA 15 CASSPRDSGANVLTF TGTGCCAGCAGTCCCCGGGACAGTGGGGCCAACGTCCTGACTTTC
TRBJ2-1 TRBV14 NA NA 17 CASSLDGTALEYDEQFF TGTGCCAGCAGCCTCGATGGGACGGCCCTAGAATACGATGAGCAGTTCTTC
TRBJ2-4 TRBV25-1 NA NA 17 CASSGGDRARVKNIQYF TGTGCCAGCTCCGGGGGGGACAGGGCTCGTGTCAAAAACATTCAGTACTTC
TRBJ1-6 TRBV30 NA once 13 CAFLGSYNSPLHF TGTGCCTTCCTGGGCTCCTATAATTCACCCCTCCACTTT
TRBJ1-6 TRBV27 NA NA 14 CASSLGRFRSPLHF TGTGCCAGCAGTTTAGGCAGGTTTCGTTCACCCCTCCACTTT
TRBJ2-3 TRBV6-1 NA NA 17 CASSDTLGGWITDTQYF TGTGCCAGCAGTGACACTTTGGGCGGGTGGATCACAGATACGCAGTATTTT
TRBJ1-2 TRBV6-5 NA NA 13 CASSSSPDRYYTF TGTGCCAGCAGTTCCTCCCCGGATCGGTACTACACCTTC
TRBJ2-4 TRBV14 TRBD2 NA 20 CASSPRRPSGSESAKNIQYF TGTGCCAGCAGCCCCCGCCGTCCTAGCGGGAGTGAGTCGGCCAAAAACATTCAGTACTTC
TRBJ2-7 TRBV15 TRBD2 NA 17 CATSRDRLAGVIYEQYF TGTGCCACCAGCAGAGATCGCTTAGCGGGAGTTATCTACGAGCAGTACTTC
TRBJ2-5 TRBV7-6 TRBD2 NA 17 CASSLIPGLAVQETQYF TGTGCCAGCAGCTTAATCCCGGGACTAGCGGTACAAGAGACCCAGTACTTC
TRBJ2-3 TRBV5-4 NA NA 15 CASSLGAGNTDTQYF TGTGCCAGCAGCTTGGGGGCAGGGAACACAGATACGCAGTATTTT